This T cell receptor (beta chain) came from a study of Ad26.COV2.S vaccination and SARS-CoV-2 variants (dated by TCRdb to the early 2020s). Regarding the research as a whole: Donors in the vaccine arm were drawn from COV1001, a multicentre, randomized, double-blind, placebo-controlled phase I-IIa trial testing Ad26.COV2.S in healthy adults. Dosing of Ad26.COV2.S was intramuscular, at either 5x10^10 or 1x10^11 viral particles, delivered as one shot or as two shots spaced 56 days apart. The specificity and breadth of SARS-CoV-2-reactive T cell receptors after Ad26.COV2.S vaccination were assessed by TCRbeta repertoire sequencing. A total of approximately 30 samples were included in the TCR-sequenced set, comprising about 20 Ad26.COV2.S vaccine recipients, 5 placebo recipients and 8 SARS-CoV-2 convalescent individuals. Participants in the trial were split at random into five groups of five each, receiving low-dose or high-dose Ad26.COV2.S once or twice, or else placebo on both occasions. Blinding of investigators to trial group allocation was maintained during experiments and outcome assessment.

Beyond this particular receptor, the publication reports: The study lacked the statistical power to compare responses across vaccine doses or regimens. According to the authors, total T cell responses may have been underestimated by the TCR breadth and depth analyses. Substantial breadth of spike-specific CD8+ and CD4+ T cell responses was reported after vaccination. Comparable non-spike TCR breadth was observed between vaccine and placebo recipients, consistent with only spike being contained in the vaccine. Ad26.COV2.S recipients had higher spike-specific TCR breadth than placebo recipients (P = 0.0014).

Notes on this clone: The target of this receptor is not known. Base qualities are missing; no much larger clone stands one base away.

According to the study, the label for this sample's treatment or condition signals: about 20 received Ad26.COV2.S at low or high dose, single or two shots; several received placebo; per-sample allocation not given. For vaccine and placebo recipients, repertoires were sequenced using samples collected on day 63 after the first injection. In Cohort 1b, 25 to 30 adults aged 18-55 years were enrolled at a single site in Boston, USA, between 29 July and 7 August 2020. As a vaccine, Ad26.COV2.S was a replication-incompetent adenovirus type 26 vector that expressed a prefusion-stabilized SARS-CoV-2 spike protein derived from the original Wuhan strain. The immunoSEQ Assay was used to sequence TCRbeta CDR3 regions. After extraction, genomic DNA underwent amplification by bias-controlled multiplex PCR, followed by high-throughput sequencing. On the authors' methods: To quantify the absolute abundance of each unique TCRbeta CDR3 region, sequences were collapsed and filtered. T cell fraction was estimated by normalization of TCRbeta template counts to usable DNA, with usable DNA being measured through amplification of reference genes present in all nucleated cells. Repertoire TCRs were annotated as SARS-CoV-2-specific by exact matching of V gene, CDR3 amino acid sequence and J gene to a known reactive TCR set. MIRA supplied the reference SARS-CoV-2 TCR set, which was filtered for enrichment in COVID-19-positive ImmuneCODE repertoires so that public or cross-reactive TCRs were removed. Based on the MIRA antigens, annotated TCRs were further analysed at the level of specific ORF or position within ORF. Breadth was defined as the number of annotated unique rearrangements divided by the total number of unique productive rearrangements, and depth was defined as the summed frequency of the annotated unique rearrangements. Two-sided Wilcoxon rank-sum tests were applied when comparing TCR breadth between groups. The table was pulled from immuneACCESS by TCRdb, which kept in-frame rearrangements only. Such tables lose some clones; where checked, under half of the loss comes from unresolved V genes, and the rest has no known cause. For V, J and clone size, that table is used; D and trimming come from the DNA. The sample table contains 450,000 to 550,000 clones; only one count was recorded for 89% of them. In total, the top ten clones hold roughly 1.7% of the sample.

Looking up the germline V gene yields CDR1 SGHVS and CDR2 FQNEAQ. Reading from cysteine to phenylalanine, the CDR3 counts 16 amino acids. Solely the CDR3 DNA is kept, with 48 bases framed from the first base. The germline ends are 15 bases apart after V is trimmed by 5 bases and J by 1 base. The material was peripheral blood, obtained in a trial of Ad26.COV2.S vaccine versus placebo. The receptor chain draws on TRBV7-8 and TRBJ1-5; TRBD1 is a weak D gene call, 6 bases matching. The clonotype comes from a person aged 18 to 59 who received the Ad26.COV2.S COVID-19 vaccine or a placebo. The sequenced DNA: TGTGCCAGCAGCCGAGATCCCGACAGGAGCAATCAGCCCCAGCATTTT. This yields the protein CASSRDPDRSNQPQHF. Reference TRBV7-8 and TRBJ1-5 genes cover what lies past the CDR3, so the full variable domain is GAGVSQSPRYKVAKRGQDVALRCDPISGHVSLFWYQQALGQGPEFLTYFQNEAQLDKSGLPSDRFFAERPEGSVSTLKIQRTQQEDSAVYLCASSRDPDRSNQPQHFGDGTRLSIL.